Listed below are T cell receptor beta chains from one sample, sequenced in a study of T cell responses to AZD1222 COVID-19 vaccine. Libraries were prepared by immunoSEQ multiplex PCR; TCRdb keeps only in-frame clonotypes and omits some of them. The sample includes some 140,000 clones, about 90% of them seen just once. The sequencing used peripheral blood, collected on day 0 of AZD1222 vaccination. These receptors all stem from an adult in good health. The CDR3 runs from the conserved cysteine through the conserved F or W. Each record gives: V gene, CDR3 protein.

V: TRBV2; CDR3: CASSLRGGQPQHF
V: TRBV9; CDR3: CASSVEDTEAFF
V: TRBV30; CDR3: CAWSAGTGAHSSNQPQHF
V: TRBV6-1; CDR3: CASSVAGGETQYF
V: TRBV14; CDR3: CASSEWEGNTEAFF
V: TRBV2; CDR3: CASRTGLGTEAFF
V: TRBV2; CDR3: CASSRDRADRSYEQYF
V: TRBV30; CDR3: CAWSVGSPKYNEQFF
V: TRBV20-1; CDR3: CSASPGGYTF
V: TRBV7-8; CDR3: CASRSWGQLNTEAFF
V: TRBV27; CDR3: CASRPGLAYGEQYF
V: TRBV5-8; CDR3: CASSFGSQGGSAEAFF
V: TRBV6-2/TRBV6-3; CDR3: CASSYSTSGGAGWYNEQFF
V: TRBV30; CDR3: CAWTPGVRYYGYTF
V: TRBV4-2; CDR3: CASSQQWTGLGTLSSYEQYF
V: TRBV12-5; CDR3: CASGTGTGLYGYTF
V: TRBV12-3/TRBV12-4; CDR3: CASRVSSYNEQFF
V: TRBV4-3; CDR3: CASSQPGQGHTEAFF
V: TRBV11-1; CDR3: CASSEGTPNYGYTF
V: TRBV5-1; CDR3: CASTLDGGGSSPLHF
V: TRBV29-1; CDR3: CSGASFAEAFF
V: TRBV4-1; CDR3: CASSQDRPGSYGYTF
V: TRBV27; CDR3: CASSLSYLEAPSPHTDTQYF
V: TRBV6-5; CDR3: CASSIPGQGWRGYTF
V: TRBV3-1/TRBV3-2; CDR3: CASSQGQGNSPLHF
V: TRBV25-1; CDR3: CASSGPGQNTGELFF
V: TRBV9; CDR3: CASSLPGSDITEAFF
V: TRBV28; CDR3: CASRIGSLSEKLFF
V: TRBV18; CDR3: CASSPPGGFGNTEAFF
V: TRBV19; CDR3: CASSPSGVFNEQFF
V: TRBV7-2; CDR3: CASSAASPYEQYF
V: TRBV30; CDR3: CAWKGGAGETQYF
V: TRBV5-1; CDR3: CASSLVVNEKLFF
V: TRBV4-3; CDR3: CASSQDLWVVNTEAFF
V: TRBV30; CDR3: CACRDRVKDYGYTF
V: TRBV6-5; CDR3: CASSPGTAANVLTF
V: TRBV14; CDR3: CASSRGTGTGVGDTQYF
V: TRBV7-2; CDR3: CASSSSGTGRNEQFF
V: TRBV3-1/TRBV3-2; CDR3: CASSQSRGVGEKLFF
V: TRBV29-1; CDR3: CSVGGQVGLNYF
V: TRBV5-4; CDR3: CASSVQGAGANVLTF
V: TRBV6-4; CDR3: CASSEQGRMGSPLHF
V: TRBV3-1/TRBV3-2; CDR3: CASSQKGAGEQFF
V: TRBV5-1; CDR3: CASRTTGTDRETQYF
V: TRBV6-2/TRBV6-3; CDR3: CASSYSSGANVLTF
V: TRBV7-2; CDR3: CASSSIPRPNTEAFF
V: TRBV18; CDR3: CASSLTIQETQYF